The rows below give T cell receptor beta chains drawn from one sample of a study of cytomegalovirus exposure and HLA in healthy donors. Profiled with immunoSEQ multiplex PCR; TCRdb holds only in-frame clones, not every one. This table has 120,000 to 150,000 clones, about 79% appearing once. Sequencing input: PBMCs. The source of these receptors is a male donor in good health and CMV-seronegative. The CDR3 runs from the conserved cysteine through the conserved F or W.

CDR3 protein	V gene
CASSLSRGNPEAFF	TRBV27
CASSSRTSGLFDEQFF	TRBV7-2
CASSPNPTGGRTEAFF	TRBV27
CAWSGTSGGYEQYF	TRBV30
CASSPSSGNYEQYF	TRBV18
CASSHGGGGTDTQYF	TRBV4-2
CASSQDWGRTDTQYF	TRBV11-2
CASSLRWGGHQPQHF	TRBV11-2
CASSLYSNLQETQYF	TRBV27
CASTVLRGLAGGSTDTQYF	TRBV7-9
CASGKNRGGTDTQYF	TRBV2
CASRTAPNTEAFF	TRBV6-4
CASSDRRSGGNEQYF	TRBV6-6
CASSGQGARNQPQHF	TRBV6-1
CASGLGQGGYNEQFF	TRBV12-5
CASSLRTGGTGELFF	TRBV5-1
CASSLGLAGAEDTQYF	TRBV5-1
CASREGTTNTEAFF	TRBV7-8
CASSQEGGNTEAFF	TRBV5-5
CASSTYRESGNTIYF	TRBV19
CASSEVGGGTEAFF	TRBV2
CAWSPDSNQPQHF	TRBV30
CASSGGTDTDTQYF	TRBV5-1
CSVRLAGLHEQFF	TRBV29-1
CASSLSTGGVPVQETQYF	TRBV27
CAISETGESYEQYF	TRBV10-3
CASGGGTQYF	TRBV10-3
CSSSPKTGSSYEQYF	TRBV7-9
CASSFGPRGQYEQYF	TRBV7-3
CASSSRENTEAFF	TRBV7-3
CASSVGLAGVYEQYF	TRBV14
CASSRDRAYNEQFF	TRBV27
CASSLTSGRGGDTQYF	TRBV7-2
CSDTGTANYGYTF	TRBV29-1
CATSRDQAGGLTDTQYF	TRBV15
CASAPSGGYTGELFF	TRBV19
CATLAGTSVSGELFF	TRBV6-1
CASSSFPTGGNSPLHF	TRBV7-2
CASSLRSQETQYF	TRBV7-7
CASSYQTGAPLHF	TRBV6-5
CAIAGTKLTGELFF	TRBV10-3
CASSLLTPKRSGELFF	TRBV5-1
CASQGTSGGYEQYF	TRBV27
CASSFRLAEGRETQYF	TRBV5-1
CASSLDPGGNEQFF	TRBV5-4
CASSLAGGGPSGELFF	TRBV5-4
CASSLSLTAEQFF	TRBV27